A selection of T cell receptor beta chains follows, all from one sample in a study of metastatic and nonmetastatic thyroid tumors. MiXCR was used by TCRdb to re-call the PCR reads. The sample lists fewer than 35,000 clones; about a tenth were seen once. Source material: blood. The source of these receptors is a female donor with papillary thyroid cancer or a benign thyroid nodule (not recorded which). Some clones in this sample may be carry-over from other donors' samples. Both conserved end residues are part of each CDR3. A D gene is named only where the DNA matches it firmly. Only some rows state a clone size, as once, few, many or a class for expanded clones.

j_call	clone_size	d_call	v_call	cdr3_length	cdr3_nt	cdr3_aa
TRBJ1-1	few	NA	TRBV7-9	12	TGTGCCAGCAGCTTATTATCTCTTGAAGCTTTCTTT	CASSLLSLEAFF
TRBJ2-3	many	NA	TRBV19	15	TGTGCCAGTAGTATCGACGCTGTTTGGGTAGATACGCAGTATTTT	CASSIDAVWVDTQYF
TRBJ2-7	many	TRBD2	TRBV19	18	TGTGCCAGTAGTATTGAAGTCCCGGGACTAGCGGGACAAGGCGAGCAGTACTTC	CASSIEVPGLAGQGEQYF
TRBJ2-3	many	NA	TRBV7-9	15	TGTGCCAGCAGCTTGGACAACTCTCCCACAGATACGCAGTATTTT	CASSLDNSPTDTQYF
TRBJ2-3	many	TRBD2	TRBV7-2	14	TGTGCCAGCAGCTCGCGGGAGGGCACAGATACGCAGTATTTT	CASSSREGTDTQYF
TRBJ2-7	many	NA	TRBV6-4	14	TGTGCCAGCAGTGACACAAATCGGGACGGAAGGCAGTACTTC	CASSDTNRDGRQYF
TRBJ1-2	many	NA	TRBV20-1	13	TGCAGTGCCACCCGAGAGTCCAACTATGGCTACACCTTC	CSATRESNYGYTF
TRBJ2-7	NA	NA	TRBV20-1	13	TGCAGTGCTAGGTGGGACCCCAGGGGCGAGCAGTACTTC	CSARWDPRGEQYF
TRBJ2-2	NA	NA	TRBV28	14	TGTGCCAGCAGGTTACAGGATAACACCGGGGAGCTGTTTTTT	CASRLQDNTGELFF
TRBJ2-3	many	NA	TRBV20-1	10	TGCAGTGCTAGCACAGATACGCAGTATTTT	CSASTDTQYF
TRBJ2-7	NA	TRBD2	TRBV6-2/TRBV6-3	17	TGTGCCAGCAGTTACCCACCACGGGAGGTAGTTAGATACGAGCAGTACTTC	CASSYPPREVVRYEQYF
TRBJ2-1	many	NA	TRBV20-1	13	TGCAGTGCTAGGGGGGCCTTCTACAATGAGCAGTTCTTC	CSARGAFYNEQFF
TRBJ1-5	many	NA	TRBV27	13	TGTGCCAGCAGTTTCGTCCTCAATCAGCCCCAGCATTTT	CASSFVLNQPQHF
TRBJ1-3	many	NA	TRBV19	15	TGTGCCAGTAGTATAGACAGCTATTCTGGAAACACCATATATTTT	CASSIDSYSGNTIYF
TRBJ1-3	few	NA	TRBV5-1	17	TGCGCCAGCAGCCCCCGGGCCCTAGGTAGCTCTGGAAACACCATATATTTT	CASSPRALGSSGNTIYF
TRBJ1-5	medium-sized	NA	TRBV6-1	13	TGTGCCAGCAGAGGACACGAGACCCAGCCCCAGCATTTT	CASRGHETQPQHF
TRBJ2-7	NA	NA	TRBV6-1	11	TGTGCCAGCGTCGGTCCCGCAGGGGCGTACTTC	CASVGPAGAYF
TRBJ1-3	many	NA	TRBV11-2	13	TGTGCCAGCAGCCTCGGGCTCAGAAACACCATATATTTT	CASSLGLRNTIYF
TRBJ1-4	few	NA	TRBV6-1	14	TGTGCCAGCTTTGGGGGGGGCGCGGGTGAAAAACTGTTTTTT	CASFGGGAGEKLFF
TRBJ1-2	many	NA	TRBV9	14	TGTGCCAGCAGCGTAGGCGGGACAAACTATGGCTACACCTTC	CASSVGGTNYGYTF
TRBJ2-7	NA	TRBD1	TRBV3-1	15	TGTGCCAGCACTAGAAGGGGGACAGGGGGGTCCGAGCAGTACTTC	CASTRRGTGGSEQYF
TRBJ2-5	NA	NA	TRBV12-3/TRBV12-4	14	TGTGTCAGCAGTTTGTGGCAGGGTGAGGAGACCCAGTACTTC	CVSSLWQGEETQYF
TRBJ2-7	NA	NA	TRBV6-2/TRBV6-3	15	TGTGCCAGCAGTTACACCCAGGGTTTGTCGGCCGAGCAGTACTTC	CASSYTQGLSAEQYF
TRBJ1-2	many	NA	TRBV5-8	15	TGTGCCAGCAGCGTGAGAGGGAAGGGGACGGCTGGCTACACCTTC	CASSVRGKGTAGYTF
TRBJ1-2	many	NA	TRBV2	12	TGTGCCAGCAGGGGGACACCCTATGGCTACACCTTC	CASRGTPYGYTF
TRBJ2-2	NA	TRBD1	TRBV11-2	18	TGTGCCAGCAGACCGGGACAGGGGCCGGGACTAAACACCGGGGAGCTGTTTTTT	CASRPGQGPGLNTGELFF
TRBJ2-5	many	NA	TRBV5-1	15	TGCGCCAGCAGCTTGGAGGATGGCAGCCAAGAGACCCAGTACTTC	CASSLEDGSQETQYF
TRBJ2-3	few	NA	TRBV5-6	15	TGTGCCAGCAGCTTGGAGTGGAGGAGCACAGATACGCAGTATTTT	CASSLEWRSTDTQYF
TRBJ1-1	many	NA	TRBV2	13	TGTGCCAGCAGTGTTGTCGCGAACACTGAAGCTTTCTTT	CASSVVANTEAFF
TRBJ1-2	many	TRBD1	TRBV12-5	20	TGTGCTAGTGGTTTGTCGCCCCTCCTCCTCCGACAGGGGCCTAACTATGGCTACACCTTC	CASGLSPLLLRQGPNYGYTF
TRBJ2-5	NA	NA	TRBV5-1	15	TGCGCCAGCAGCTTGGATGATGGCAGCCAAGAGATCCAGTACTTC	CASSLDDGSQEIQYF
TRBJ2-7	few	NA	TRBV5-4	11	TGTGCCAGCAGCTACAGACAGGTTTTCGTCTTC	CASSYRQVFVF
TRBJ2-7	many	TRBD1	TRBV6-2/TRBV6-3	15	TGTGCCAGCAGTTACGGGACAGGGGATCACTACGAGCAGTACTTC	CASSYGTGDHYEQYF
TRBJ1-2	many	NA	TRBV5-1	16	TGCGCCAGCAGCTTGGGTCGGAACCAGGGGATCTATGGCTACACCTTC	CASSLGRNQGIYGYTF
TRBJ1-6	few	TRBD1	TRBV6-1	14	TGTGCCAGCAGGACGGACAGGGATAGCTCACCCCTCCACTTT	CASRTDRDSSPLHF
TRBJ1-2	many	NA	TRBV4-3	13	TGCGCCAGCAGCCAAGTATCCGGGGTGGGCTACACCTTC	CASSQVSGVGYTF
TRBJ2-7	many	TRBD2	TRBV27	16	TGTGCCAGCAGTTCTCCCGGACTAGCGGGAGCTTACGAGCAGTACTTC	CASSSPGLAGAYEQYF
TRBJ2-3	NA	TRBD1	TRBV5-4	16	TGTGCCAGCAGCTTGGAGGGGGCCTGGGGGTCAGATACGCAGTATTTT	CASSLEGAWGSDTQYF
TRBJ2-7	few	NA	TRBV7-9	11	TGTGCCAGCAGCTTAGTTTCCGAGCAGTACTTC	CASSLVSEQYF
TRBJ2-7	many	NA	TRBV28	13	TGTGCCAGCAGTTTCAGACGGGCCTACGAGCAGTACTTC	CASSFRRAYEQYF
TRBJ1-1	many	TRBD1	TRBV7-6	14	TGTGCCAGCAGCCGACAGGGGATGAACACTGAAGCTTTCTTT	CASSRQGMNTEAFF
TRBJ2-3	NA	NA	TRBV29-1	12	TGCAGCGTTGAAGGGCCTGGGGATACGCAGTATTTT	CSVEGPGDTQYF
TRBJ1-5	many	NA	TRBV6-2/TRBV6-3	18	TGTGCCAGCAGCCCCCCGTGGGACGACCCACAGGATAATCAGCCCCAGCATTTT	CASSPPWDDPQDNQPQHF